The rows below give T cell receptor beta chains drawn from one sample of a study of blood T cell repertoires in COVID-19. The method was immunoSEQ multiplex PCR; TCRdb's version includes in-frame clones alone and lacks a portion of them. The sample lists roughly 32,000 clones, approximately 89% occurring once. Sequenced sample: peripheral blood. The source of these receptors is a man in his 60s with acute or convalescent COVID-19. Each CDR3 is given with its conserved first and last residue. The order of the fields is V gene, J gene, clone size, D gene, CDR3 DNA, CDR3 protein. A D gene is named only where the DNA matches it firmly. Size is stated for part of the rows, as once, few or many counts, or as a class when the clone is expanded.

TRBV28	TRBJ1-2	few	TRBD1	TGTGCCAGCAGTTCGTCACACAGGGGGCAGCTTGATGGCTACACCTTC	CASSSSHRGQLDGYTF
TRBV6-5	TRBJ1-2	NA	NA	TGTGCCAGCAGTTCACTCGGCGGGAGCTATGGCTACACCTTC	CASSSLGGSYGYTF
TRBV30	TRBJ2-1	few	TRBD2	TGTGCCTCCACCCGGAGTAGCGGGAGGGCCAATGAGCAGTTCTTC	CASTRSSGRANEQFF
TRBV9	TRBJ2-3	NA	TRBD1	TGTGCCAGCAGCGTAGGCCCCTCCTGGGACAGGGGCACAGATACGCAGTATTTT	CASSVGPSWDRGTDTQYF
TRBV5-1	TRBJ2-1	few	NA	TGCGCCAGCAGCTTGGAAGGTGTGGGTGCAAGGGGATACAATGAGCAGTTCTTC	CASSLEGVGARGYNEQFF
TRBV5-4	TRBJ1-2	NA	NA	TGTGCCAGCAGCTCTCCGGGGGCTAACTATGGCTACACCTTC	CASSSPGANYGYTF
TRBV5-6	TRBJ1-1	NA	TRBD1	TGTGCCAGCAGCCCACAGGGGGCGCGGACTGAAGCTTTCTTT	CASSPQGARTEAFF
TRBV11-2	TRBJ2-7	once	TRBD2	TGTGCCAGCAGTTCCAACCCGGGACTAGCTCCCTACGAGCAGTACTTC	CASSSNPGLAPYEQYF
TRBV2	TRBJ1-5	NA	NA	TGTGCCAGCAGTGCCCCTGGACGGTTGAGGAGCGGGTTTAGCAATCAGCCCCAGCATTTT	CASSAPGRLRSGFSNQPQHF
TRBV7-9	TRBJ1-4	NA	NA	TGTGCCAGCAGCTTAAAGGGGAGGGAAAAACTGTTTTTT	CASSLKGREKLFF
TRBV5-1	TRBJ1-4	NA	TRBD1	TGCGCCAGCAGCTTGGAGCGGACAGGATTTGAAAAACTGTTTTTT	CASSLERTGFEKLFF
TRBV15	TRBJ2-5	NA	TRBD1	TGTGCCACCAGCAGACCTACAGGGGGGAGAGAGACCCAGTACTTC	CATSRPTGGRETQYF
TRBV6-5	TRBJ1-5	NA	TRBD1	TGTGCCAGCAGTCCGACAGGGGGTAATCAGCCCCAGCATTTT	CASSPTGGNQPQHF
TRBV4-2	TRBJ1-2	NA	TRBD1	TGTGCCAGCAGCCAAGGGACAGGGGGCATTTCAAACTATGGCTACACCTTC	CASSQGTGGISNYGYTF
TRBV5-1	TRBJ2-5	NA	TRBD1	TGCGCCAGCAGCCAACAGGGGGCAGAGACCCAGTACTTC	CASSQQGAETQYF
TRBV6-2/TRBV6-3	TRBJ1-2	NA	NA	TGTGCCAGCAGCCTCCAGGGGCACTATGGCTACACCTTC	CASSLQGHYGYTF
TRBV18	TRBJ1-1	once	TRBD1	TGTGCCAGCTCACCCCCCGGGACAGGGGGCGCGAGCACTGAAGCTTTCTTT	CASSPPGTGGASTEAFF
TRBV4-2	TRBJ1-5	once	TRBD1	TGTGCCAGCAGCCAAACCGACAGGGGCAATCAGCCCCAGCATTTT	CASSQTDRGNQPQHF
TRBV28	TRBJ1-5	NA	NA	TGTGCCAGCAGTCCAGGACAAGTGAATCAGCCCCAGCATTTT	CASSPGQVNQPQHF
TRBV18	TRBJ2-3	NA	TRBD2	TGTGCCAGCTCACCTTACGGGAGGGGCACAGATACGCAGTATTTT	CASSPYGRGTDTQYF
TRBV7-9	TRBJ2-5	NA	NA	TGTGCCAGCAGCCCTACTACGGCCACGCTAAGAGTCGAGACCCAGTACTTC	CASSPTTATLRVETQYF
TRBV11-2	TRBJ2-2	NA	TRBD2	TGTGCCAGCAGCACCGGACTAGCGGAAACCGGGGAGCTGTTTTTT	CASSTGLAETGELFF
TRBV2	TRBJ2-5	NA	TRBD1	TGTGCCAGCAGACCGGACAGGGGATCGGGGGAGACCCAGTACTTC	CASRPDRGSGETQYF